A single sample gave rise to the 21 T cell receptor beta chains below, sequenced in a study of OX40 agonist ivuxolimab in advanced cancers. The library relied on the immunoSEQ multiplex PCR assay. TCRdb limited this immuneACCESS table to in-frame rearrangements with V and J called. A share of clones is missing; checked studies link under half to unresolved V genes, and the rest is unexplained. Here the sample has approximately 94,000 clones; more than 85% occur a single time. Of the sample, 0.5% to 0.65% is held by the ten largest clones. Sequencing was performed on CD4+ or CD8+ T cells sorted from blood, taken in a trial of the OX40 agonist ivuxolimab. Receptors originate from an adult with an advanced solid tumor such as melanoma, head and neck, liver or kidney cancer.

The rearrangement uses TRBV4-3 and TRBJ2-7, with a tentative D call TRBD2 (7 bases). Trimming left V 4 bases short and J 5 bases short, with 18 bases between. Germline assignment: CDR1 LGHNA and CDR2 YSLEER. The CDR3 has 15 amino acids. CDR3 bases: TGCGCCAGCAGCCTACAAGGGGGGGGTCTACACGAGCAGTACTTC. Amino acid sequence: CASSLQGGGLHEQYF.

The CDR3 nucleotides are TGTGCCAGCTCACCACTTGACCGGCTGAACACTGAAGCTTTCTTT. It encodes CASSPLDRLNTEAFF. The rearrangement uses TRBV18 and TRBJ1-1; D call uncertain. Trimming removed 1 base from V and 0 bases from J, with 9 bases in between. The CDR3 loop spans 15 amino acids. The germline CDR1 and CDR2 sequences are KGHSH and LQKENI.

This clone was observed once. The chain links TRBV14 to TRBJ2-6; D gene uncertain. This CDR3 is 14 amino acids long. V was cut by 8 bases and J by 0 bases, with 8 bases left in between. In germline, CDR1 is SGHDN, CDR2 FVKESK. The CDR3, as DNA: TGTGCCAGCCCGGATGGCTCTGGGGCCAACGTCCTGACTTTC. Protein product: CASPDGSGANVLTF.

The CDR3, as DNA: TGTGCCAGTAGCTTGATAGGGGGCGATCCTAGGACCGGGGAGCTGTTTTTT. Its protein is CASSLIGGDPRTGELFF. The genes are TRBV19 and TRBJ2-2; 7 positions agree with TRBD1. After removal of 6 bases from V and 5 bases from J, the junction contained 15 bases not matched to a gene. This CDR3 comprises 17 residues. Germline V lookup: CDR1 LNHDA, CDR2 SQIVND (reference sequence).

The chain employs TRBV7-9 and TRBJ2-1, with 13 bases that match TRBD2. This CDR3 has 16 amino acids. With V trimmed by 3 bases and J by 8 bases, 7 bases remained unmatched. In germline, CDR1 is SEHNR, CDR2 FQNEAQ (reference sequence). CDR3 in amino acids: CASSFQRTSGSDEQFF. CDR3 bases: TGTGCCAGCAGCTTCCAACGGACTAGCGGGAGCGATGAGCAGTTCTTC. The whole variable domain, filled in from reference TRBV7-9 and TRBJ2-1, reads DTGVSQNPRHKITKRGQNVTFRCDPISEHNRLYWYRQTLGQGPEFLTYFQNEAQLEKSRLLSDRFSAERPKGSFSTLEIQRTEQGDSAMYLCASSFQRTSGSDEQFFGPGTRLTVL.

The rearrangement joins TRBV2 to TRBJ2-2; D not resolved. Trimming removed 4 bases from V and 7 bases from J, with 10 bases in between. Germline CDR1 is SNHLY and CDR2 is FYNNEI. The CDR3 has 13 residues. This CDR3 reads CASSGRVSGELFF. The CDR3 DNA reads as TGTGCCAGCAGTGGTAGGGTGAGCGGGGAGCTGTTTTTT.

This chain connects TRBV18 to TRBJ2-1; a possible D gene is TRBD1 (5 bases). Trimming left V 1 base short and J 2 bases short, with 9 bases between. Germline-derived CDR1 and CDR2 are KGHSH and LQKENI. The CDR3 consists of 15 residues. The CDR3 loop is CASSPREGAYNEQFF. DNA of the CDR3: TGTGCCAGCTCACCACGAGAAGGGGCCTACAATGAGCAGTTCTTC.

This chain uses TRBV28 with TRBJ1-4; 10 bases fit TRBD1. Per germline, CDR1 MDHEN and CDR2 SYDVKM. The J segment lost 5 bases and the V segment lost 4 bases, leaving 7 bases of the junction unmatched. The CDR3 contains 16 residues. The CDR3 region is CASSSLTGGSNEKLFF. The CDR3, as DNA: TGTGCCAGCAGTTCCCTGACAGGGGGCTCAAATGAAAAACTGTTTTTT.

This chain joins TRBV19 and TRBJ2-7; D gene uncertain. CDR3 length equals 15 residues. V was clipped by 1 base and J by 2 bases, with 12 bases between them. Germline V gene data show CDR1 as LNHDA and CDR2 as SQIVND (reference sequence). The CDR3 is CASSIGTISPYEQYF. CDR3 DNA sequence: TGTGCCAGTAGTATAGGCACCATCAGCCCCTACGAGCAGTACTTC.

The chain combines TRBV18 with TRBJ2-7; D remains unclear. Germline V lookup: CDR1 KGHSH, CDR2 LQKENI. The CDR3 is 12 residues long. The V gene lost 3 bases and the J gene lost 4 bases, with 7 bases spanning the gap. The CDR3 DNA reads TGTGCCAGCTCACCGGACCCTTACGAGCAGTACTTC. Translation: CASSPDPYEQYF. Full variable domain (rest looked up from reference TRBV18 and TRBJ2-7): NAGVMQNPRHLVRRRGQEARLRCSPMKGHSHVYWYRQLPEEGLKFMVYLQKENIIDESGMPKERFSAEFPKEGPSILRIQQVVRGDSAAYFCASSPDPYEQYFGPGTRLTVT.

V and J are TRBV28 and TRBJ1-2, with 7 positions matching TRBD1. The ends lost 7 bases at V and 0 bases at J; junction bases unmatched: 11. The CDR3 sequence is 16 residues long. Germline V CDR1 and CDR2: MDHEN, SYDVKM. The CDR3 sequence: CASTRTGGRSNYGYTF. The CDR3 DNA follows: TGTGCCAGCACCAGGACAGGAGGGAGATCTAACTATGGCTACACCTTC.

V and J are TRBV7-2 and TRBJ2-1; 8 nucleotides align to TRBD2. The CDR3 has 13 residues. The V and J ends lost 5 bases and 7 bases, in that order; junction bases with no gene match: 4. Germline-derived CDR1 and CDR2 are SGHTA and FQGNSA. The chain's CDR3 is CASSPGGRNEQFF. The DNA for the CDR3 is TGTGCCAGCAGCCCGGGCGGGAGGAATGAGCAGTTCTTC.

This clone has only one observation. V is TRBV19 and J is TRBJ2-1, with 7 nucleotides matching TRBD2. V lost 3 bases to trimming and J lost 6 bases; unmatched junction nucleotides: 11. Germline assignment: CDR1 LNHDA and CDR2 SQIVND (reference sequence). The CDR3 runs to 16 residues. As DNA, the CDR3 is TGTGCCAGTAGTATTTTATCAGGGAGGGGAGTCAATGAGCAGTTCTTC. Its protein product is CASSILSGRGVNEQFF.

This sequence joins TRBV27 and TRBJ2-7; tentatively, D is TRBD1 (5 bases). The CDR3 loop spans 13 amino acids. V was shortened by 6 bases and J by 3 bases, with 12 bases between the two germline ends. CDR1 is MNHEY, CDR2 SMNVEV, per germline (reference sequence). CDR3 loop: CASRRQRNYEQYF. In DNA, the CDR3 is TGTGCCAGCAGGCGACAGAGGAACTACGAGCAGTACTTC.

A few counts support this clone. The same CDR3 also results from other DNA sequences found in this sample. The rearrangement links TRBV18 to TRBJ2-7, with 9 nucleotides matching TRBD1. Germline V gene data show CDR1 as KGHSH and CDR2 as LQKENI. Losses at the gene ends were 3 bases for V and 3 bases for J; bases not matched to a gene: 0. This CDR3 region has 13 residues. The CDR3 bases are TGTGCCAGCTCACCGACAGGGGGCTACGAGCAGTACTTC. It is translated as CASSPTGGYEQYF.

The V call is TRBV11-3, the J call TRBJ1-1; D is uncertain. The germline gives CDR1 SGHNT, CDR2 YENEEA. The CDR3 is 14 residues long. Trimming stripped 5 bases from V and 5 bases from J, with 15 bases between. The CDR3 nucleotides are TGTGCCAGCAGCAAGGACCCATCTAGGACTGAAGCTTTCTTT. Amino acid sequence: CASSKDPSRTEAFF. Based on the CDR3 plus reference TRBV11-3 and TRBJ1-1, the full variable domain is EAGVVQSPRYKIIEKKQPVAFWCNPISGHNTLYWYLQNLGQGPELLIRYENEEAVDDSQLPKDRFSAERLKGVDSTLKIQPAELGDSAVYLCASSKDPSRTEAFFGQGTRLTVV.

The chain combines TRBV28 with TRBJ2-7, with D possibly TRBD2 on 6 matching bases. In germline, CDR1 is MDHEN, CDR2 SYDVKM. V was clipped by 6 bases and J by 0 bases, with 15 bases between them. This CDR3 has 15 amino acids. As DNA, the CDR3 is TGTGCCAGCAGCCGGGCGGGGACCTTCTCCTACGAGCAGTACTTC. Translated: CASSRAGTFSYEQYF.

The rearrangement uses TRBV7-9 and TRBJ1-4; TRBD1 aligns across 9 bases. This CDR3 region has 15 residues. CDR1 is SEHNR, CDR2 FQNEAQ, per germline (reference sequence). After removal of 1 base from V and 5 bases from J, the junction contained 2 bases not matched to a gene. The CDR3 coding sequence is TGTGCCAGCAGCTTAGGGGACAGGGACAATGAAAAACTGTTTTTT. Translation: CASSLGDRDNEKLFF.

This clone has only one observation. This chain links TRBV5-4 with TRBJ1-4; TRBD1 matches 8 bases. The junction had 9 bases not matched to a gene; V was cut back by 4 bases and J by 7 bases. The length of the CDR3 is 15 residues. The V gene's germline CDR1 is SGHNT and CDR2 YYREEE (reference sequence). The CDR3 DNA reads TGTGCCAGCAGCCTCCCAGGGGGCGGAGGTGAAAAACTGTTTTTT. As protein: CASSLPGGGGEKLFF. Full variable domain (remainder filled in from reference TRBV5-4 and TRBJ1-4): ETGVTQSPTHLIKTRGQQVTLRCSSQSGHNTVSWYQQALGQGPQFIFQYYREEENGRGNFPPRFSGLQFPNYSSELNVNALELDDSALYLCASSLPGGGGEKLFFGSGTQLSVL.

The chain recombines TRBV19 with TRBJ2-1, with TRBD2 matching 14 bases. Trimming took 11 bases from V and 8 from J; bases not matched to a gene: 8. This CDR3 is built from 14 residues. Germline V gene data show CDR1 as LNHDA and CDR2 as SQIVND (reference sequence). The CDR3 nucleotides read TGTGCCGGGGGGACTAGCGGGAGTCTTCATGAGCAGTTCTTC. Protein sequence: CAGGTSGSLHEQFF.

The rearrangement uses TRBV5-1 and TRBJ2-5; 10 bases align to TRBD1. Losses at the gene ends were 4 bases for V and 2 bases for J; bases not matched to a gene: 8. Germline V gene data show CDR1 as SGHRS and CDR2 as YFSETQ. This CDR3 spans 16 amino acids. CDR3 DNA sequence: TGCGCCAGCAGCCACCGGACAGGGGGAGGGCAAGAGACCCAGTACTTC. This sequence encodes CASSHRTGGGQETQYF.